This T cell receptor (beta chain) was documented in a study of memory CD8 T cells in hepatitis C reinfection listed by TCRdb under 2017. Background on the whole study: Among the donors, a few cleared two back-to-back HCV infections on their own, whereas two got rid of a primary infection but ended up chronically infected after reinfection. About five reinfection cases with stored pre-reinfection samples were identified between about 2008 and 2012. In the reinfection study, participants who had previously resolved an HCV infection were followed up every 3 months. Samples for the late or post reinfection period were taken 12 to 24 weeks after reinfection was detected. The TCR beta repertoire of virus-specific CD8 T cells was tracked longitudinally in a few donors across an HCV reinfection episode. HCV reinfection was defined as a positive HCV RNA test following two negative tests taken at least 60 days apart.

The germline V gene provides CDR1 SGHVS and CDR2 FNYEAQ. Inclusive of the bounding cysteine and phenylalanine, the CDR3 is 15 residues long. The kept DNA is CDR3 alone, 45 bases in frame from the first base. Ends trimmed: V by 5 bases, J by 3 bases; bases unmatched to a gene: 4. What the research found in general, with its limitations: Because only five or six donors were included, definitive conclusions about public clonotypes linked to secondary clearance were beyond the reach of the study.

With respect to this clone: Its antigen has not been determined. No base-level quality is on record; no much larger clone is a single base apart.

The protocol used for the library was the immunoSEQ multiplex PCR assay. Genomic DNA was extracted from the sorted cells, and Adaptive Biotechnologies' automated high-throughput method was used to sequence the TCR beta V, D and J regions. A two-step, bias-controlled multiplex PCR was used to amplify the CDR3 regions. Amplified TCR beta libraries were sequenced on an Illumina instrument. Under the source paper's analysis protocol: Demultiplexed reads were processed to reduce amplification and sequencing bias, and the IMGT database was used to assign CDR3 sequences to gene families. Repertoire data were analyzed with ImmunoSEQ software version 2.0. Clonotype lists were filtered to remove out-of-frame sequences and sequences containing stop codons in the CDR3. Any clonotype with a frequency under 0.01% was left out, since that frequency corresponded to less than one cell. Richness was calculated by dividing observed richness by input cell number, and evenness was calculated by dividing Shannon entropy by log observed richness. Repertoire diversity and the similarity between time points were measured using Simpson diversity and Morisita-Horn overlap indices. Clonotypes were sorted into dominant (>1%), sub-dominant (0.5-0.99%), low abundance (0.1-0.49%) or lowest abundance (<0.1%) groups. A germline index was calculated as total CDR3 length minus total nucleotide additions, divided by total CDR3 length. TCRdb carries this immuneACCESS record with in-frame sequences only. Its versions omit some clonotypes, under half of them owing to an unresolved V gene in the studies checked, with the rest unexplained. V, J and clone size were drawn from that table, and D and trimming were deduced from the DNA. The sample records 46,000 or so clones, about 91% of which are singletons. Roughly 0.7% of the sample lies in the top ten.

This sample's time point label indicates: late/post reinfection, 12 to 24 weeks after detection. TCR sequencing was performed on the sorted cells directly ex vivo, without any in vitro expansion beforehand. The donors were people who inject drugs and were enrolled in the Montreal Acute Hepatitis C Cohort Study (HEPCO) in Canada. Total naive CD8 T cells, sorted as viable CD3+ CD8+ CD45RO-, came from a couple of donors at all three reinfection time points as controls. Before sorting, cryopreserved peripheral blood mononuclear cells were thawed and used as the source for purifying CD8 T cells. CD8 T cells were enriched by negative selection with the MACS CD8+ T cell Isolation Kit. Cells were sorted on a BD FACSAria II sorter using FACSDiva software, and FlowJo was used for data analysis.

This receptor was taken from a man aged 18 to 29 with hepatitis C virus infection. The rearrangement joined TRBV7-6 to TRBJ2-2, with 9 bases matching TRBD2. The sample comprised naive CD8+ T cells sorted from blood. The sample's cell subset or site label, in plain terms: total naive CD8+CD45RO- T cells. The CDR3 sequence is CASSPRLADTGELFF. The bases read TGTGCCAGCAGCCCAAGACTAGCGGACACCGGGGAGCTGTTTTTT.